Listed here are 19 T cell receptor beta chains from one sample, sequenced in a study of T cells in localized non-small cell lung cancer (dated by TCRdb to 2020 to 2022). To prepare the library, the immunoSEQ multiplex PCR assay was applied. As stored in TCRdb, this immuneACCESS dataset retains in-frame rearrangements with V and J assigned. A fraction of the clones does not appear; measured against another copy, unresolved V genes explain less than half of the discrepancy, and the remainder lacks a known reason. The table for this sample lists over 50,000 clones; approximately 80% of them were counted only once. About 18% of the sample is in the top ten clones. Here the sequenced sample was peripheral blood mononuclear cells, taken before any cancer treatment. These receptors were collected from a man between 40 and 69 years old with stage III lung adenocarcinoma.

The CDR3 protein is CASRAGTGEAEAFF. CDR3 nucleotides: TGCGCCAGCAGAGCCGGGACAGGGGAGGCTGAAGCTTTCTTT. V is TRBV10-2 and J is TRBJ1-1; 10 bases map to TRBD1. V was pared by 6 bases and J by 6 bases, with 7 bases of the junction left unmatched. The CDR3 runs to 14 residues. Germline V gene sequence: CDR1 WSHSY, CDR2 SAAADI.

The chain uses TRBV27 and TRBJ2-5; 10 bases line up with TRBD2. This CDR3 spans 16 amino acids. The junction had 11 bases not matched to a gene; V was cut back by 6 bases and J by 4 bases. CDR1 MNHEY and CDR2 SMNVEV come from the germline V gene (reference sequence). CDR3 residues: CASSELSGGAGETQYF. CDR3 DNA: TGTGCCAGCAGCGAACTGAGCGGGGGGGCCGGAGAGACCCAGTACTTC.

The chain links TRBV9 to TRBJ2-3; the match to TRBD2 covers 8 bases. The germline gives CDR1 SGDLS, CDR2 YYNGEE. The CDR3 totals 17 residues. The junction had 7 bases not matched to a gene; V was cut back by 0 bases and J by 1 base. The CDR3 region is CASSVGLAGGRTDTQYF. In DNA form, the CDR3 reads TGTGCCAGCAGCGTAGGGCTGGCGGGGGGACGCACAGATACGCAGTATTTT.

V is TRBV7-7 and J is TRBJ2-3, with D hard to call. Germline V gene data show CDR1 as SSHAT and CDR2 as FNYEAQ (reference sequence). This CDR3 is built from 14 residues. V was clipped by 6 bases and J by 1 base, with 11 bases between them. The CDR3 nucleotides read TGTGCCAGCAGTCCGATATTTGGCACAGATACGCAGTATTTT. Translation: CASSPIFGTDTQYF.

The rearrangement links TRBV7-8 to TRBJ2-2, with TRBD2 matching 7 bases. Germline CDR1 reads SGHVS; CDR2 reads FQNEAQ. J was trimmed by 0 bases and V by 4 bases; bases with no gene match: 5. This CDR3 is 16 amino acids long. The CDR3 region has the DNA TGTGCCAGCAGCTCCCTGGGGGGGACGAACACCGGGGAGCTGTTTTTT. This encodes CASSSLGGTNTGELFF.

The CDR3 coding sequence is TGTGCCAGTAGTATAGATCCACGGCCCCCATATAGCAATCAGCCCCAGCATTTT. Translating gives CASSIDPRPPYSNQPQHF. The chain has TRBV19 and TRBJ1-5, with no clear D. There are 18 residues in the CDR3. Germline CDR1 and CDR2: LNHDA and SQIVND (reference sequence). V lost 0 bases, J lost 0 bases, and 15 bases lay in between.

J is TRBJ2-2 and V is TRBV5-1; D is unclear. From germline, CDR1 is SGHRS and CDR2 YFSETQ. CDR3 length equals 13 residues. V shed 0 bases and J shed 7 bases, with 7 bases lying between them. The CDR3 spells CASSLGALGELFF. CDR3 sequence (DNA): TGCGCCAGCAGCTTGGGAGCACTCGGGGAGCTGTTTTTT.

The chain employs TRBV5-1 and TRBJ2-2; 13 bases agree with TRBD2. There are 17 residues in the CDR3. Germline CDR1 reads SGHRS; CDR2 reads YFSETQ. Losses at the gene ends were 8 bases for V and 3 bases for J; bases not matched to a gene: 10. The DNA of the CDR3 is TGCGCCAGTACCGTTGGGACTAGCGGGACGGACACCGGGGAGCTGTTTTTT. It yields the protein CASTVGTSGTDTGELFF. Based on the CDR3 plus reference TRBV5-1 and TRBJ2-2, the full variable domain is KAGVTQTPRYLIKTRGQQVTLSCSPISGHRSVSWYQQTPGQGLQFLFEYFSETQRNKGNFPGRFSGRQFSNSRSEMNVSTLELGDSALYLCASTVGTSGTDTGELFFGEGSRLTVL.

The V gene is TRBV30, the J gene TRBJ1-5; D gene ambiguous. CDR1 is GTSNPN, CDR2 SVGIG, per germline (reference sequence). The V end lost 5 bases, the J end lost 3 bases, and 11 bases lay between the germline ends. The CDR3 covers 13 residues. The CDR3 is CAWGRSNNQPQHF. The CDR3 DNA reads TGTGCCTGGGGAAGGTCTAACAATCAGCCCCAGCATTTT.

A single count supports this clone. The chain is built from TRBV7-2 and TRBJ2-3, with 9 bases aligning to TRBD1. The germline CDR1 and CDR2 sequences are SGHTA and FQGNSA. V lost 1 base, J lost 3 bases, and 2 bases stayed unmatched. This CDR3 comprises 15 residues. CDR3 amino acids: CASSLGDRETDTQYF. For the CDR3, the DNA is TGTGCCAGCAGCTTAGGGGACAGGGAAACAGATACGCAGTATTTT.

The chain employs TRBV5-1 and TRBJ2-1; 9 bases line up with TRBD2. This CDR3 is built from 16 residues. With V trimmed by 0 bases and J by 4 bases, 5 bases remained unmatched. Germline CDR1 and CDR2: SGHRS and YFSETQ. CDR3 protein: CASSLGGGASYNEQFF. The CDR3, as DNA: TGCGCCAGCAGCTTGGGCGGGGGGGCATCGTACAATGAGCAGTTCTTC. The full variable domain, rest sourced from reference TRBV5-1 and TRBJ2-1, is KAGVTQTPRYLIKTRGQQVTLSCSPISGHRSVSWYQQTPGQGLQFLFEYFSETQRNKGNFPGRFSGRQFSNSRSEMNVSTLELGDSALYLCASSLGGGASYNEQFFGPGTRLTVL.

V gene TRBV11-2 combines with J gene TRBJ2-1; D could derive from TRBD1 or TRBD2 (6 bases each). CDR3 size: 17 residues. Trimming shortened V by 5 bases and J by 0 bases, and 17 bases separated the two germline ends. From germline, CDR1 is SGHAT and CDR2 FQNNGV. CDR3 coding DNA: TGTGCCAGCAGCGGGAAGGAGGGGGAGAGCTCCTACAATGAGCAGTTCTTC. Its protein product is CASSGKEGESSYNEQFF.

This clone was counted a single time. This chain links TRBV30 with TRBJ2-5; perhaps TRBD1 as D (5 bases). The J call is doubtful: the DNA matches TRBJ2-7 better. The CDR3 has 11 amino acids. Germline-derived CDR1 and CDR2 are GTSNPN and SVGIG (reference sequence). The CDR3 nucleotides are TGTGCCTGGAGGACAGCCTACGAGCAGTACTTC. It codes for CAWRTAYEQYF.

V and J are TRBV9 and TRBJ2-1; possible D gene TRBD2, 6 bases. The V gene's germline CDR1 is SGDLS and CDR2 YYNGEE. V was clipped by 4 bases and J by 0 bases, with 11 bases between them. The CDR3 extends over 15 amino acids. The CDR3 DNA is TGTGCCAGCAGCACCAGCGGGTTCTCCTACAATGAGCAGTTCTTC. Translated: CASSTSGFSYNEQFF.

In this sample, this clone turned up once. This sequence joins TRBV7-9 and TRBJ1-5, with D possibly TRBD1 on 5 matching bases. The CDR3 extends over 14 amino acids. The germline V gene encodes CDR1 SEHNR and CDR2 FQNEAQ (reference sequence). V lost 3 bases and J 4 bases, leaving 10 bases between the germline ends. Here the CDR3 reads CASSFTGGNQPQHF. CDR3 DNA: TGTGCCAGCAGCTTCACGGGGGGGAATCAGCCCCAGCATTTT.

The genes are TRBV29-1 and TRBJ1-3, with D uncertain. CDR3 length: 11 amino acids. In germline, CDR1 is SQVTM, CDR2 ANQGSEA. The V end lost 4 bases, the J end lost 4 bases, and 5 bases lay between the germline ends. CDR3 protein: CSVVGGNTIYF. CDR3 coding DNA: TGCAGCGTTGTTGGGGGAAACACCATATATTTT.

V is TRBV4-3 and J is TRBJ1-6; weak D call: TRBD1 (5 bases). V was trimmed by 3 bases and J by 4 bases, leaving 10 bases between them. Germline loops: CDR1 LGHNA, CDR2 YSLEER. The CDR3 runs 15 residues. CDR3 loop: CASSQGQGYNSPLHF. CDR3 coding DNA: TGCGCCAGCAGCCAGGGGCAGGGTTATAATTCACCCCTCCACTTT.

This clone showed up just once. The CDR3 DNA is TGCGCCAGCAGCCCGGGACTAGAGAACACCGGGGAGCTGTTTTTT. Protein sequence: CASSPGLENTGELFF. The chain employs TRBV5-1 and TRBJ2-2; TRBD2 matches 8 bases. In germline, CDR1 is SGHRS, CDR2 YFSETQ. The CDR3 totals 15 residues. J lost 1 base, V lost 4 bases, and 3 bases had no gene match.

This clone was seen a handful of times. The chain is built from TRBV18 and TRBJ2-5; D remains ambiguous. The CDR3 is made up of 13 amino acids. Germline V gene sequence: CDR1 KGHSH, CDR2 LQKENI. Trimming stripped 2 bases from V and 1 base from J, with 5 bases between. CDR3 residues: CASSPGSQETQYF. CDR3 nucleotides: TGTGCCAGCTCACCAGGCAGCCAAGAGACCCAGTACTTC.